This T cell receptor (beta chain) was captured by sequencing in a study of blood T cell repertoires in COVID-19 (TCRdb year 2020). Background on the whole study: Samples covering the acute and convalescent phases of COVID-19 were provided by collaborators in the United States, Italy and Spain. The repertoires were made available in a free public database intended to serve as a resource for research on the immune response to SARS-CoV-2. Sample metadata almost always included a de-identified subject ID, COVID-19 status, age in years and sex. Subjects who had been exposed to COVID-19, were actively infected with it, or had recovered from it provided the deeply sampled blood TCRbeta repertoires that made up the dataset. Samples came from the ongoing ImmuneRACE study (first 160 participants) plus 1,254 subjects from 6 global collaborators. Where HLA class I and class II types were available, the types were taken from metadata supplied by the sample provider, not from assay-based typing. The prospective study material was composed of cDNA or gDNA derived from T cells, B-cell-depleted T cells, or PBMCs.

For this clone: This receptor's antigen is unknown. No base-level quality is on record; no much larger clone is a single base apart.

Participants in the prospective study were aged 18 to 89 years, lived in 20 to 25 United States geographic areas, and enrolled through a virtual design. In the prospective study, cohorts were assigned on the basis of participant-reported clinical history obtained from a screening survey and a study questionnaire. Recovered participants in ImmuneRACE Cohort 3 were defined by two consecutive negative NP/OP PCR tests, clearance by a healthcare professional, or resolution of symptoms. In the prospective study, mobile phlebotomists collected whole blood, serum and a nasopharyngeal or oropharyngeal swab from each participant. Additional blood draws and questionnaires over an approximately two-month period could optionally be provided by prospective study participants. Before DNA extraction, blood samples from the prospective study were shipped at room temperature or frozen. There are 11 amino acids in the CDR3, from cysteine to phenylalanine inclusive. Left in the record is the CDR3 DNA by itself, 33 bases read in frame from the first base. Reading the germline V gene (reference sequence) gives CDR1 LNHDA and CDR2 SQIVND.

TCRbeta CDR3 regions were amplified from genomic DNA using the immunoSEQ Assay, a bias-controlled multiplex PCR. The study's processing was this. Nucleated cell counts per sample were estimated from amplification of reference gene primers within the assay. Sequence reads were collapsed and filtered to measure the absolute abundance of every unique TCRbeta CDR3 rearrangement. For each sample, productive Simpson clonality was calculated as the square root of Simpson's diversity index across productive rearrangements. The immuneACCESS repertoire file appears here via TCRdb, limited to in-frame rearrangements. These files lack a portion of the clones; in checked studies, under half of the deficit traces to unresolved V genes, and the cause of the others is not known. The V and J calls and clone size come from that table; D and trimming were worked out from the DNA. Present in this sample are 250,000 to 350,000 clones, 80% to 95% of which were seen just once. Of the sample, roughly 20% is held by the ten largest clones.

Study-wide conclusions, independent of this receptor: How much clinical and demographic metadata was included differed by source and by participant, and the metadata was provided uncurated.

The rearrangement combines TRBV19 with TRBJ2-2; no D gene is confidently identified. The sequence derives from a woman aged 25 to 39 who had recovered from COVID-19. The sequenced sample consisted of PBMCs or T cells enriched from blood (not recorded which). Here the CDR3 is given as CIQSNTGELFF. The DNA sequence follows: TGTATCCAGTCAAACACCGGGGAGCTGTTTTTT.